This T cell receptor beta chain was observed in a study of PD-1 blockade in mismatch repair-deficient tumors (dated by TCRdb to the late 2010s). Regarding the complete study: Between late 2013 and September 2016, 75 to 95 consecutive patients with about a dozen mismatch repair-deficient cancer types, all previously treated and progressing, were enrolled in the trial. Tumor-associated T cell clones were tracked in the peripheral blood of patients responding to PD-1 blockade by deep sequencing of TCR CDR3 regions. General study outcomes and caveats: After pembrolizumab, tumor-resident clones, which were often undetectable in blood before treatment, expanded rapidly and then contracted, generally ahead of radiologic responses.

The library was prepared using the immunoSEQ multiplex PCR assay. Held by TCRdb, this immuneACCESS table contains in-frame sequences only and omits some clones. Under half of the omission traces to an unresolved V gene where checked; the cause of the rest is unknown. Present in this sample are 90,000 to 120,000 clones, 82% of which were seen just once. Around 6.5% of the sample is held by the ten biggest clonotypes. For every enrolled patient, mismatch repair deficiency was confirmed by either polymerase chain reaction or immunohistochemistry. TCR sequencing was carried out for three patients who responded to pembrolizumab therapy. In the phase II trial, pembrolizumab PD-1 blockade was tested prospectively in advanced mismatch repair-deficient cancers, no matter which tissue of origin the cancers came from. Peripheral blood T cell samples were serially collected before and at multiple times after PD-1 blockade was started. Blood sampling times were expressed in weeks after the first pembrolizumab dose.

As concerns this clone: Its cognate antigen has yet to be identified. Base qualities are missing; no much larger clone stands one base away.

Per the germline V gene, MNHEY is the CDR1 and SVGAGI is the CDR2. Measured from the cysteine to the phenylalanine, the CDR3 is 13 residues long. Only the CDR3 DNA is retained, 39 bases long and in frame from the first base. The junction shows trimming of 6 bases on V and 1 base on J, and the gene matches do not reach 2 bases of it. Recombination connected TRBV6-5 to TRBJ1-1, and TRBD1 matches 7 of the central bases. The receptor's source is an adult with mismatch repair-deficient cancer. Sequenced here: peripheral blood, sampled less than 37 weeks after starting pembrolizumab. The CDR3 protein is CASSRQGNTEAFF. The nucleotide sequence is given as TGTGCCAGCAGCCGACAGGGGAACACTGAAGCTTTCTTT.